The 27 T cell receptor beta chains below come from one sample, sequenced in a study of identical twins. From the 5' RACE reads, TCRdb called clonotypes with MiXCR, one entry per CDR3 protein. The table lists 700,000 or so distinct CDR3 sequences, 8.5% to 9.5% of them singletons. The sample also formed part of further work on yellow fever vaccine responses in identical twins.

Sequenced sample: PBMCs. The receptors come from a woman younger than 35 in good health.

This clonotype was seen a few times. CDR3 in amino acids: CSARVAGRGNTGELFF. The CDR3 bases are TGCAGTGCTAGAGTTGCAGGCCGCGGGAACACCGGGGAGCTGTTTTTT. This chain joins TRBV20-1 and TRBJ2-2; no clear D. The CDR3 is 16 amino acids. Germline CDR1 is DFQATT and CDR2 is SNEGSKA (reference sequence). The V and J ends lost 1 base and 1 base respectively, with 13 bases between them.

This clonotype was detected only a few times. V usage is TRBV28 and J usage is TRBJ1-2; weak D call: TRBD1 (5 bases). V lost 2 bases to trimming and J lost 7 bases, with 14 bases between them. Per the germline V gene, CDR1 is MDHEN and CDR2 is SYDVKM. The CDR3 covers 14 residues. CDR3 in DNA: TGTGCCAGCAGTTTAGGGGCCGGGCACGGTGGCTACACCTTC. As protein: CASSLGAGHGGYTF.

This chain joins TRBV5-1 and TRBJ1-1, with TRBD1 identical over 7 bases. The J segment lost 0 bases and the V segment lost 4 bases, leaving 12 bases of the junction unmatched. Germline lookup yields CDR1 SGHRS and CDR2 YFSETQ. The CDR3 length is 17 residues. The CDR3 protein is CASSLASGQPMNTEAFF. The CDR3 DNA reads TGCGCCAGCAGCCTAGCCTCGGGACAGCCTATGAACACTGAAGCTTTCTTT.

V gene TRBV29-1 combines with J gene TRBJ2-1; no firm D call. The ends were cut back, 1 base at V and 9 bases at J, with 7 bases in the middle. The CDR3 is 11 amino acids. Germline-derived CDR1 and CDR2 are SQVTM and ANQGSEA. CDR3 sequence reads: CSVEGMSEQFF. The CDR3 DNA follows: TGCAGCGTTGAAGGGATGAGTGAGCAGTTCTTC.

This clonotype was counted many times. The chain combines TRBV7-2 with TRBJ2-7; maybe TRBD1 (6 bases). Germline lookup yields CDR1 SGHTA and CDR2 FQGNSA. The CDR3 covers 15 residues. The germline V and J ends were trimmed by 1 base and 0 bases, with 10 bases remaining between them. CDR3 DNA: TGTGCCAGCAGCTTAGGAGGACAGTTCTCCTACGAGCAGTACTTC. It yields the protein CASSLGGQFSYEQYF. The variable domain in full, with the rest retrieved from reference TRBV7-2 and TRBJ2-7, is GAGVSQSPSNKVTEKGKDVELRCDPISGHTALYWYRQSLGQGLEFLIYFQGNSAPDKSGLPSDRFSAERTGGSVSTLTIQRTQQEDSAVYLCASSLGGQFSYEQYFGPGTRLTVT.

This clonotype has a count of ten or more. The V gene is TRBV7-2, the J gene TRBJ2-3; unclear D gene. The V gene lost 2 bases and the J gene lost 0 bases, with 9 bases spanning the gap. The CDR3 length is 15 residues. Germline values: CDR1 SGHTA, CDR2 FQGNSA. DNA of the CDR3: TGTGCCAGCAGCTTAACGGGTAGTAGCACAGATACGCAGTATTTT. Its translation is CASSLTGSSTDTQYF.

This clonotype was recorded at least ten times. The CDR3 DNA sequence: TGTGCCAGCAGCTTAGAATTGTTCAGGGGCACAGATACGCAGTATTTT. Its translation is CASSLELFRGTDTQYF. The genes are TRBV7-6 and TRBJ2-3, with D possibly being TRBD1 (5 bases). The CDR3 sequence is 16 residues long. Germline CDR1 SGHVS, CDR2 FNYEAQ. Trimming cost V 1 base and J 1 base, with 12 bases left between them.

This clonotype was found a few times. The V gene is TRBV28, the J gene TRBJ2-3; TRBD2 matches at 11 bases. Losses at the gene ends were 5 bases for V and 3 bases for J; bases not matched to a gene: 10. Germline V lookup: CDR1 MDHEN, CDR2 SYDVKM. This CDR3 region has 17 residues. The CDR3 DNA is TGTGCCAGCAGTACTCATACTAGCGGGAGTTTAACAGATACGCAGTATTTT. Its protein is CASSTHTSGSLTDTQYF.

This clonotype was observed a handful of times. The chain has TRBV6-5 and TRBJ2-1, with TRBD1 matching 9 bases. The CDR3 runs 17 residues. Germline CDR1 reads MNHEY; CDR2 reads SVGAGI. The junction had 6 bases not matched to a gene; V was cut back by 0 bases and J by 3 bases. The chain's CDR3 is CASSYSPGQGYYNEQFF. Written as DNA, the CDR3 is TGTGCCAGCAGTTACTCCCCGGGACAGGGTTACTACAATGAGCAGTTCTTC.

This clonotype was found a few times. The rearrangement joins TRBV5-4 to TRBJ2-5, with D perhaps matching TRBD1 (6 bases). V dropped 6 bases and J dropped 2 bases, with 14 bases sitting between them. Germline CDR1 SGHNT, CDR2 YYREEE (reference sequence). CDR3 length: 14 amino acids. Written as DNA, the CDR3 is TGTGCCAGCAAGGGGGATTTTTTACAAGAGACCCAGTACTTC. As protein: CASKGDFLQETQYF.

The table lists this clonotype with many counts. The rearrangement uses TRBV7-2 and TRBJ2-7, with a possible D match to TRBD2 (6 bases). V was trimmed by 1 base and J by 6 bases, leaving 10 bases between them. CDR1 and CDR2 from the germline V gene are SGHTA and FQGNSA. The CDR3 contains 13 residues. The DNA for the CDR3 is TGTGCCAGCAGCTTAGGTTTGGGGGGCGAGCAGTACTTC. Amino acids: CASSLGLGGEQYF.

This chain uses TRBV6-5 with TRBJ2-3; 8 nucleotides agree with TRBD1. After removal of 3 bases from V and 8 bases from J, the junction contained 7 bases not matched to a gene. Germline V lookup: CDR1 MNHEY, CDR2 SVGAGI. This CDR3 has 14 amino acids. The CDR3 coding sequence is TGTGCCAGCAGTTATGACAGGGGCAGTGGTACGCAGTATTTT. Amino acids: CASSYDRGSGTQYF.

V gene TRBV20-1 combines with J gene TRBJ2-5; D perhaps matches TRBD1 (6 bases). V was cut by 0 bases and J by 4 bases, with 15 bases left in between. Germline V CDR1 and CDR2: DFQATT, SNEGSKA (reference sequence). CDR3 length: 15 residues. The CDR3 DNA reads as TGCAGTGCTAGAGATAGGCAGGGGAGAGGAGAGACCCAGTACTTC. This codes for CSARDRQGRGETQYF.

V gene TRBV12-3 or TRBV12-4 combines with J gene TRBJ2-3, with 10 bases identical to TRBD2. The junction had 5 bases not matched to a gene; V was cut back by 0 bases and J by 5 bases. The CDR3 spans 16 residues. CDR3 protein: CASSLASSGGGDTQYF. The CDR3, as DNA: TGTGCCAGCAGTTTAGCCTCGAGCGGGGGGGGAGATACGCAGTATTTT.

This clonotype was detected many times. The V gene is TRBV4-3, the J gene TRBJ2-1; D uncertain. The CDR3 consists of 13 residues. With 3 bases removed from V and 4 bases from J, the gap between germline ends came to 7 bases. The germline V gene has CDR1 LGHNA and CDR2 YSLEER. CDR3 amino acids: CASSHQSYNEQFF. The DNA for the CDR3 is TGCGCCAGCAGCCACCAAAGTTACAATGAGCAGTTCTTC.

Note on this clonotype: Since a much larger clone is just one base distant, this may be a read error. This chain links TRBV7-9 with TRBJ2-5; tentatively, D is TRBD1 or TRBD2 (6 bases each). The germline V gene has CDR1 SEHNR and CDR2 FQNEAQ (reference sequence). CDR3 length: 15 residues. CDR3 sequence (DNA): TGTGCCGGCAGCCGAGGGGGGATACTCCAAGAGACCCAGTACTTC. This sequence encodes CAGSRGGILQETQYF.

The chain couples TRBV4-2 to TRBJ2-1; 8 bases line up with TRBD2. Germline V gene lookup returns CDR1 LGHNA and CDR2 YNFKEQ. V lost 3 bases and J lost 9; bases outside the gene matches: 4. The CDR3 has 13 residues. The CDR3 DNA reads TGTGCCAGCAGCCACCCCAGCGGGAGTGAGCAGTTCTTC. Its protein product is CASSHPSGSEQFF.

Comments on this clonotype: One junction end disagrees with the germline gene, perhaps due to a read error. V gene TRBV3-1 combines with J gene TRBJ2-6; no clear D gene. The V gene's germline CDR1 is LGHDT and CDR2 YNNKEL (reference sequence). CDR3 length: 19 residues. CDR3 coding DNA: TGTGCCACCAGCCAAGTGGTCCGTTACACACACTCTGGGGCCAACGTCCTGACTTTC. It translates to CATSQVVRYTHSGANVLTF.

This clonotype was detected only a few times. The chain links TRBV4-1 to TRBJ2-7; D is unclear. Looked up from germline, CDR1 is MGHRA and CDR2 is YSYEKL. The CDR3 runs to 14 residues. V was trimmed by 1 base and J by 3 bases, leaving 10 bases between them. CDR3 in amino acids: CASSQVEGSYEQYF. The CDR3 bases are TGCGCCAGCAGCCAAGTGGAAGGAAGCTACGAGCAGTACTTC.

V is TRBV5-1 and J is TRBJ2-1, with 7 bases lining up with TRBD1. The germline V gene has CDR1 SGHRS and CDR2 YFSETQ. V trimming: 3 bases; J trimming: 0 bases; junction bases outside the gene matches: 6. The CDR3 is made up of 16 amino acids. The CDR3 spells CASSSTGAGSYNEQFF. The CDR3 DNA is TGCGCCAGCAGCTCCACAGGGGCGGGCTCCTACAATGAGCAGTTCTTC. The full variable domain, completed using reference TRBV5-1 and TRBJ2-1, is KAGVTQTPRYLIKTRGQQVTLSCSPISGHRSVSWYQQTPGQGLQFLFEYFSETQRNKGNFPGRFSGRQFSNSRSEMNVSTLELGDSALYLCASSSTGAGSYNEQFFGPGTRLTVL.

This clonotype has only a few counts. The gene calls are TRBV2 and TRBJ2-7; tentative D call: TRBD2 (5 bases). The germline V gene encodes CDR1 SNHLY and CDR2 FYNNEI. The V end lost 0 bases, the J end lost 6 bases, and 12 bases lay between the germline ends. This CDR3 has 14 residues. The CDR3 sequence is CASSEAGGSAEQYF. CDR3 nucleotide sequence: TGTGCCAGCAGTGAAGCAGGAGGAAGTGCCGAGCAGTACTTC.

The DNA for the CDR3 is TGTGCCAGCGCGGTTTCGGATACGCAGTATTTT. It encodes CASAVSDTQYF. The rearrangement joins TRBV2 to TRBJ2-3, with unresolved D. Trimming took 8 bases from V and 6 from J, leaving 9 bases between them. The germline V gene has CDR1 SNHLY and CDR2 FYNNEI. The CDR3 covers 11 residues.

This clonotype was observed a handful of times. V and J are TRBV6-5 and TRBJ2-1, with TRBD1 identical over 7 bases. Germline trimming cut 4 bases from V and 6 bases from J; bases unmatched to any gene: 12. Germline values: CDR1 MNHEY, CDR2 SVGAGI. CDR3 size: 16 residues. CDR3 DNA sequence: TGTGCCAGCAGTTTCGAAACAGGGACAGCCGGCAATGAGCAGTTCTTC. Its protein product is CASSFETGTAGNEQFF.

The table lists this clonotype with many counts. The chain joins TRBV27 to TRBJ2-1; possible D gene TRBD2, 6 bases. V lost 6 bases, J lost 6 bases, and 27 bases lay in between. Germline values: CDR1 MNHEY, CDR2 SMNVEV (reference sequence). This CDR3 region has 18 residues. The CDR3 protein is CASSLYRGTPLGPNEQFF. CDR3 coding DNA: TGTGCCAGCAGCCTTTATCGGGGGACGCCGTTGGGTCCCAATGAGCAGTTCTTC.

The J gene is TRBJ2-5, the V gene TRBV7-6, with D perhaps given as TRBD1 or TRBD2 (6 bases each). The V gene's germline CDR1 is SGHVS and CDR2 FNYEAQ. V dropped 2 bases and J dropped 5 bases, with 15 bases sitting between them. This CDR3 has 15 amino acids. Here the CDR3 reads CASSLISRGGETQYF. The CDR3 nucleotides are TGTGCCAGCAGCTTAATATCAAGAGGGGGGGAGACCCAGTACTTC.

This clonotype occurred a few times. V usage is TRBV4-2 and J usage is TRBJ2-7; D is uncertain. V was trimmed by 1 base and J by 6 bases, leaving 7 bases between them. Germline CDR1 reads LGHNA; CDR2 reads YNFKEQ. The CDR3 consists of 12 residues. CDR3 region: CASSQGSREQYF. The CDR3 DNA reads as TGTGCCAGCAGCCAAGGGAGCCGCGAGCAGTACTTC.

This clonotype was detected a few times. The chain's CDR3 is CASSWGQGYYEQYF. The CDR3 DNA reads TGTGCCAGCAGCTGGGGACAGGGGTACTACGAGCAGTACTTC. The chain has TRBV5-5 and TRBJ2-7; 10 bases fit TRBD1. The CDR3 is 14 amino acids. Per the germline V gene, CDR1 is SGHKS and CDR2 is YYEKEE (reference sequence). The V segment lost 3 bases and the J segment 3 bases; nucleotides outside the gene matches: 3.